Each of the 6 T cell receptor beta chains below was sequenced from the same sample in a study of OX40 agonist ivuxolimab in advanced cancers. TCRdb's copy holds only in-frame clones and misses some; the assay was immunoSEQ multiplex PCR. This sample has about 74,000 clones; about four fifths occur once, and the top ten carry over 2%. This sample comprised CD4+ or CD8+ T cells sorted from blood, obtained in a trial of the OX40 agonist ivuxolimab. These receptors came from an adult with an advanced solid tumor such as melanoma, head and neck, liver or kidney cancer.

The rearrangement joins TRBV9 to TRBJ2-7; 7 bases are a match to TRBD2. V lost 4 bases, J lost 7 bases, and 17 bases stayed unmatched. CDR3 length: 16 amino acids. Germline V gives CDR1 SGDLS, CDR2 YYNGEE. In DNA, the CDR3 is TGTGCCAGCAGCCCATCTGCGGGAGTTTCGTATTATGAGCAGTACTTC. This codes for CASSPSAGVSYYEQYF.

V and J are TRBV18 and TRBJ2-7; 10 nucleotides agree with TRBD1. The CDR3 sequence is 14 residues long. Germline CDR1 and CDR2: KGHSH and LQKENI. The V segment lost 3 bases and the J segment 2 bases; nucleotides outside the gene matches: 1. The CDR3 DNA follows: TGTGCCAGCTCACCGGGGACAGGGGCCTACGAGCAGTACTTC. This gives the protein CASSPGTGAYEQYF.

CDR3: CASRPGHNTGELFF. The CDR3 nucleotides read TGTGCCAGCAGACCGGGACACAACACCGGGGAGCTGTTTTTT. The gene calls are TRBV6-8 and TRBJ2-2, with a weak D call TRBD1 (6 bases). Germline CDR1 MNHGY, CDR2 SAAAGT. Between the trimmed V and J ends, which lost 6 bases and 2 bases, there was a span of 10 bases. This CDR3 spans 14 amino acids.

The CDR3 loop reads CASSSPAASYNEQFF. CDR3 coding DNA: TGTGCCAGCAGTTCTCCTGCCGCATCCTACAATGAGCAGTTCTTC. The J gene is TRBJ2-1, the V gene TRBV2; no clear D gene. V gave up 5 bases and J gave up 1 base, with 12 bases separating them. Germline V gene lookup returns CDR1 SNHLY and CDR2 FYNNEI. CDR3 size: 15 residues.

The CDR3 loop reads CAISSYSKPYYEQYF. Here the CDR3 DNA reads TGTGCCATCAGTTCGTACAGTAAGCCTTACTACGAGCAGTACTTC. This chain links TRBV10-3 with TRBJ2-7; D is uncertain. The CDR3 spans 15 residues. Trimming cost V 5 bases and J 3 bases, with 17 bases left between them. The V gene's germline CDR1 is ENHRY and CDR2 SYGVKD.

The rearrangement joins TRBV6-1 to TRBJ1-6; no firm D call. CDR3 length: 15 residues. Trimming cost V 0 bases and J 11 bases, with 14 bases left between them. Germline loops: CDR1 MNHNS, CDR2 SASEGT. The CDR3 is CASSEAGLVGAPLHF. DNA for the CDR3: TGTGCCAGCAGTGAAGCGGGTCTGGTAGGAGCACCCCTCCACTTT.